The clone carrying this T cell receptor beta chain was counted many times. One entry per CDR3 protein, called by TCRdb with MiXCR from the RT-PCR reads. The sample has some 640,000 distinct CDR3 sequences, approximately 14% seen once; the top ten hold less than 9%. CDR3 length equals 16 residues. V lost 5 bases and J lost 5; bases outside the gene matches: 13. Germline CDR1 reads PRHDT; CDR2 reads FYEKMQ (reference sequence). The data derive from a study of response to subunit inactivated influenza vaccine. V gene TRBV13 combines with J gene TRBJ2-7; TRBD2 aligns across 9 bases. This clonotype was obtained from a man aged 50 to 60 who received an inactivated influenza vaccine. The sequencing used PBMCs from blood, collected approximately 15 days before vaccination. The CDR3 DNA reads as TGTGCCAGCAGCGGAAGGGCTAGCGGGATTCTCGACGAGCAGTACTTC. Protein: CASSGRASGILDEQYF.